These 31 T cell receptor beta chains came from one sample sequenced in a study of T cells after posttransplantation cyclophosphamide. Libraries were prepared by immunoSEQ multiplex PCR; TCRdb keeps only in-frame clonotypes and omits some of them. The data show 31,000 or so clones, with over 75% seen just once and approximately 0.098% held by the top ten. Cells defined as naive were viable CD3+CD4+ or CD3+CD8+ and CCR7+CD45RA+CD45RO-CD95-CD27+CD28+. The sequenced sample was naive CD4+ T cells sorted from blood. These receptors all stem from a man aged 25-45 years in good health and a related stem cell transplant donor.

This sequence joins TRBV28 and TRBJ1-2, with D hard to call. The CDR3 has 14 amino acids. Germline lookup yields CDR1 MDHEN and CDR2 SYDVKM. Trimming took off 7 bases at V and 2 bases at J, with 14 bases between the two ends. As DNA, the CDR3 is TGTGCCAGCAAAGGAGGTGGGAACAACTATGGCTACACCTTC. Translation: CASKGGGNNYGYTF.

The J gene is TRBJ2-3, the V gene TRBV10-1; D possibly corresponds to TRBD1 (6 bases). The CDR3 loop spans 15 amino acids. Trimming removed 3 bases at V and 4 bases at J, with 14 bases between. Germline V gives CDR1 WNHNN, CDR2 SYGVQD (reference sequence). CDR3 sequence: CASSERGFRADTQYF. The CDR3 bases are TGCGCCAGCAGTGAAAGGGGGTTCAGGGCAGATACGCAGTATTTT.

The chain combines TRBV6-6 with TRBJ2-7; TRBD1 matches 8 bases. Losses at the gene ends were 2 bases for V and 5 bases for J; bases not matched to a gene: 5. Looked up from germline, CDR1 is MNHNY and CDR2 is SVGAGI (reference sequence). This CDR3 is 14 amino acids long. In DNA form, the CDR3 reads TGTGCCAGCAGTTACCGGACAGGGAGCCACGAGCAGTACTTC. Encoded protein: CASSYRTGSHEQYF.

The V and J genes are TRBV2 and TRBJ1-4; 9 positions agree with TRBD1. The V and J ends lost 6 bases and 8 bases, in that order; junction bases with no gene match: 7. Germline V gene sequence: CDR1 SNHLY, CDR2 FYNNEI. The CDR3 consists of 14 residues. CDR3 bases: TGTGCCAGCAGGCGGACAGGGGTACGGGAAAAACTGTTTTTT. It yields the protein CASRRTGVREKLFF.

The chain couples TRBV28 to TRBJ1-1; D might be TRBD1 (5 bases). Trimming removed 4 bases from V and 8 bases from J, with 17 bases in between. The germline V gene encodes CDR1 MDHEN and CDR2 SYDVKM. The length of the CDR3 is 14 residues. As DNA, the CDR3 is TGTGCCAGCAGTTCATCGGGGGGATGGCGGGAAGCTTTCTTT. Its translation: CASSSSGGWREAFF.

The genes are TRBV11-2 and TRBJ2-7; TRBD1 matches at 9 bases. CDR3 length: 13 amino acids. V was pared by 6 bases and J by 4 bases, with 4 bases of the junction left unmatched. CDR1 and CDR2 (germline): SGHAT, FQNNGV. Here the CDR3 reads CASSTGGWYEQYF. As DNA, the CDR3 is TGTGCCAGCAGTACAGGGGGCTGGTACGAGCAGTACTTC. Based on the CDR3 plus reference TRBV11-2 and TRBJ2-7, the full variable domain is EAGVAQSPRYKIIEKRQSVAFWCNPISGHATLYWYQQILGQGPKLLIQFQNNGVVDDSQLPKDRFSAERLKGVDSTLKIQPAKLEDSAVYLCASSTGGWYEQYFGPGTRLTVT.

The chain recombines TRBV21-1 with TRBJ1-6; the table's TRBD1 call for D was not verified on the DNA. TRBV21-1 is annotated as a pseudogene. This CDR3 contains 15 residues. The CDR3 loop reads CASSERGQFNSPLHF. The CDR3 bases are TGTGCCAGCTCGGAAAGGGGACAGTTTAATTCACCCCTCCACTTT.

V gene TRBV6-6 combines with J gene TRBJ2-7, with D tentatively TRBD1 (9 bases). This CDR3 has 16 amino acids. V lost 5 bases to trimming and J lost 4 bases, with 21 bases between them. Germline loops: CDR1 MNHNY, CDR2 SVGAGI (reference sequence). This CDR3 is CASSVGGGTGRYEQYF. CDR3 nucleotide sequence: TGTGCCAGCAGTGTCGGGGGGGGGACAGGGAGATACGAGCAGTACTTC.

The chain combines TRBV4-1 with TRBJ1-2; 9 nucleotides agree with TRBD1. V shed 1 base and J 1 base; nucleotides not matched to a gene: 1. The CDR3 is 15 residues long. Germline assignment: CDR1 MGHRA and CDR2 YSYEKL. CDR3 bases: TGCGCCAGCAGCCAAGGACAGGGGGTTAACTATGGCTACACCTTC. This gives the protein CASSQGQGVNYGYTF.

This chain connects TRBV5-5 to TRBJ2-7; TRBD1 might be the D (7 bases). The V and J ends lost 0 bases and 3 bases respectively, with 13 bases between them. The CDR3 runs 15 residues. The V gene's germline CDR1 is SGHKS and CDR2 YYEKEE (reference sequence). For the CDR3, the DNA is TGTGCCAGCAGCTTGGCCGGGCAGGGGGGCTACGAGCAGTACTTC. Amino acids: CASSLAGQGGYEQYF.

This clone was seen a single time. V is TRBV5-1 and J is TRBJ2-2, with 7 nucleotides matching TRBD1. Trimming at V came to 2 bases and at J to 4 bases, leaving 11 bases not matched to a gene. Per germline, CDR1 SGHRS and CDR2 YFSETQ. CDR3 length: 17 amino acids. CDR3 in DNA: TGCGCCAGCAGCTTATCATTAGGGGGCCGGGGCACCGGGGAGCTGTTTTTT. Its translation is CASSLSLGGRGTGELFF.

CDR3 DNA: TGTGCCAGCAGCTTGGGAGCCGGGGAGCTGTTTTTT. It specifies CASSLGAGELFF. This chain uses TRBV11-2 with TRBJ2-2; TRBD2 is a possible D gene (5 bases). Germline V gene lookup returns CDR1 SGHAT and CDR2 FQNNGV. Deletions cut 3 bases from V and 6 bases from J, with 5 bases between. This CDR3 is built from 12 residues.

V is TRBV18 and J is TRBJ1-1; a possible D gene is TRBD1 (5 bases). Deletions cut 2 bases from V and 5 bases from J, with 12 bases between. Germline V gives CDR1 KGHSH, CDR2 LQKENI. The length of the CDR3 is 14 residues. In DNA, the CDR3 is TGTGCCAGCTCACCAACGAGGGAGGGGACTGAAGCTTTCTTT. The encoded protein is CASSPTREGTEAFF.

V gene TRBV7-9 combines with J gene TRBJ1-5; no reliable D call. The CDR3 sequence is 18 residues long. V dropped 5 bases and J dropped 6 bases, with 26 bases sitting between them. From germline, CDR1 is SEHNR and CDR2 FQNEAQ (reference sequence). The CDR3 spells CASSVGVSRLDHGQPQHF. The CDR3 bases are TGTGCCAGCAGCGTCGGGGTTTCTCGTCTCGACCATGGTCAGCCCCAGCATTTT.

A single count supports this clone. The chain employs TRBV5-1 and TRBJ1-6; D is unresolved. With 2 bases removed from V and 5 bases from J, the gap between germline ends came to 5 bases. The CDR3 has 13 amino acids. In germline, CDR1 is SGHRS, CDR2 YFSETQ. CDR3 DNA: TGCGCCAGCAGCTTCGAGAATAATTCACCCCTCCACTTT. Its protein is CASSFENNSPLHF.

The chain recombines TRBV19 with TRBJ1-4; the D is unclear. There are 15 residues in the CDR3. CDR1 is LNHDA and CDR2 is SQIVND in the germline V gene (reference sequence). Trimming stripped 6 bases from V and 6 bases from J, with 17 bases between. The CDR3 spells CASRTPGGADEKLFF. The CDR3, as DNA: TGTGCCAGTAGGACTCCAGGAGGCGCGGATGAAAAACTGTTTTTT.

The CDR3 DNA sequence: TGTGCCAGTAGTATCGACAGGACTAACTATGGCTACACCTTC. Translated, it gives CASSIDRTNYGYTF. V and J are TRBV19 and TRBJ1-2, with D possibly TRBD1 on 6 matching bases. Per germline, CDR1 LNHDA and CDR2 SQIVND (reference sequence). The CDR3 covers 14 residues. Trimming removed 3 bases from V and 0 bases from J, with 8 bases in between.

The V and J genes are TRBV5-1 and TRBJ1-5; D is uncertain. V was pared by 4 bases and J by 2 bases, with 13 bases between. CDR1 and CDR2 (germline): SGHRS, YFSETQ. The CDR3 has 15 amino acids. Here the CDR3 reads CASSPPREGNQPQHF. CDR3 DNA sequence: TGCGCCAGCAGCCCCCCAAGAGAGGGCAATCAGCCCCAGCATTTT.

This clone was seen only a few times. This chain uses TRBV28 with TRBJ1-1; tentatively, D is TRBD1 (6 bases). Germline CDR1 and CDR2: MDHEN and SYDVKM. The germline V and J ends were trimmed by 6 bases and 3 bases, with 11 bases remaining between them. This CDR3 comprises 13 residues. Here the CDR3 DNA reads TGTGCCAGCAGACCAGGGGCACACACTGAAGCTTTCTTT. Protein sequence: CASRPGAHTEAFF.

The chain recombines TRBV10-3 with TRBJ2-1, with no clear D. CDR3 length: 12 residues. The germline V gene has CDR1 ENHRY and CDR2 SYGVKD. With 4 bases removed from V and 7 bases from J, the gap between germline ends came to 8 bases. The CDR3 loop is CAISGTRNEQFF. DNA for the CDR3: TGTGCCATCAGTGGAACGAGGAATGAGCAGTTCTTC.

The chain joins TRBV6-5 to TRBJ1-5; 8 bases agree with TRBD1. CDR1 MNHEY and CDR2 SVGAGI come from the germline V gene. This CDR3 has 13 residues. V was pared by 2 bases and J by 7 bases, with 1 base of the junction left unmatched. CDR3 residues: CASSYDRGQPQHF. For the CDR3, the DNA is TGTGCCAGCAGTTACGACAGGGGCCAGCCCCAGCATTTT.

In this sample, this clone turned up once. CDR3: CASSLRDRVIPNQPQHF. DNA for the CDR3: TGTGCCAGTAGTCTCCGGGACAGGGTAATTCCGAATCAGCCCCAGCATTTT. V and J are TRBV19 and TRBJ1-5; 9 bases map to TRBD1. The V segment lost 5 bases and the J segment 4 bases; nucleotides outside the gene matches: 12. From germline, CDR1 is LNHDA and CDR2 SQIVND (reference sequence). This CDR3 is built from 17 residues.

The chain joins TRBV5-4 to TRBJ1-6, with 10 nucleotides matching TRBD1. The germline V gene encodes CDR1 SGHNT and CDR2 YYREEE (reference sequence). This CDR3 has 16 amino acids. Losses at the gene ends were 2 bases for V and 7 bases for J; bases not matched to a gene: 6. This CDR3 is CASSLRGGQGNSPLHF. In DNA form, the CDR3 reads TGTGCCAGCAGCTTAAGAGGGGGACAGGGGAATTCACCCCTCCACTTT.

The chain has TRBV5-8 and TRBJ1-1, with 7 bases identical to TRBD1. The CDR3 totals 17 residues. J was trimmed by 1 base and V by 1 base; bases with no gene match: 10. The V gene's germline CDR1 is SGHTS and CDR2 YDEGEE. The CDR3 spells CASSLRPLRQGNTEAFF. The CDR3 nucleotides read TGTGCCAGCAGCTTGAGACCCCTGAGACAGGGGAACACTGAAGCTTTCTTT.

The chain combines TRBV19 with TRBJ1-1, with D possibly being TRBD1 (6 bases). The length of the CDR3 is 18 residues. CDR1 is LNHDA and CDR2 is SQIVND in the germline V gene (reference sequence). Deletions cut 3 bases from V and 1 base from J, with 21 bases between. CDR3: CASSIAATGFRANTEAFF. The CDR3 DNA reads as TGTGCCAGTAGTATTGCGGCCACAGGGTTTAGGGCGAACACTGAAGCTTTCTTT. Full variable domain (outside the CDR3, taken from reference TRBV19 and TRBJ1-1): DGGITQSPKYLFRKEGQNVTLSCEQNLNHDAMYWYRQDPGQGLRLIYYSQIVNDFQKGDIAEGYSVSREKKESFPLTVTSAQKNPTAFYLCASSIAATGFRANTEAFFGQGTRLTVV.

V and J are TRBV6-1 and TRBJ2-1, with D possibly being TRBD1 (6 bases). This CDR3 is built from 15 residues. The germline V gene has CDR1 MNHNS and CDR2 SASEGT. Trimming pared 4 bases from V and 2 bases from J, leaving 12 bases between. The CDR3 sequence is CASSVGQGPYNEQFF. The CDR3 DNA reads TGTGCCAGCAGTGTTGGCCAGGGGCCCTACAATGAGCAGTTCTTC.

The chain joins TRBV5-1 to TRBJ2-2, with D possibly matching TRBD2 (5 bases). V was shortened by 4 bases and J by 0 bases, with 7 bases between the two germline ends. This CDR3 is 14 amino acids long. Germline CDR1 SGHRS, CDR2 YFSETQ. The CDR3 reads CASSRETNTGELFF. DNA of the CDR3: TGCGCCAGCAGCAGGGAGACGAACACCGGGGAGCTGTTTTTT.

The CDR3 bases are TGTGCCAGTTCAGGGTTAACCGGAAACACCATATATTTT. This sequence encodes CASSGLTGNTIYF. The V gene is TRBV19, the J gene TRBJ1-3; weak D call: TRBD1 (5 bases). V was shortened by 8 bases and J by 4 bases, with 12 bases between the two germline ends. The CDR3 extends over 13 amino acids. Looked up from germline, CDR1 is LNHDA and CDR2 is SQIVND (reference sequence).

The V and J genes are TRBV19 and TRBJ1-5; 7 nucleotides align to TRBD1. The CDR3 runs 15 residues. CDR1 is LNHDA, CDR2 SQIVND, per germline (reference sequence). J was trimmed by 4 bases and V by 6 bases; bases with no gene match: 9. The CDR3 is CASSRDRVFNQPQHF. CDR3 DNA: TGTGCCAGTAGCCGCGACAGGGTTTTTAATCAGCCCCAGCATTTT.

The chain carries TRBV7-8 and TRBJ2-2; D is perhaps TRBD1 (6 bases). Germline V gene data show CDR1 as SGHVS and CDR2 as FQNEAQ. The CDR3 sequence is 14 residues long. V lost 0 bases, J lost 4 bases, and 6 bases lay in between. Here the CDR3 DNA reads TGTGCCAGCAGCTTAGCACAGGGCACCGGGGAGCTGTTTTTT. This gives the protein CASSLAQGTGELFF.

The gene calls are TRBV28 and TRBJ1-4; D perhaps matches TRBD1 (5 bases). Germline-derived CDR1 and CDR2 are MDHEN and SYDVKM. V gave up 6 bases and J gave up 6 bases, with 11 bases separating them. The CDR3 length is 13 residues. The CDR3 nucleotides are TGTGCCAGCAGCCGCCGGGACTATGAAAAACTGTTTTTT. Its protein is CASSRRDYEKLFF.